The present T cell receptor (beta chain) was sequenced within a study of breast tumors, draining lymph nodes, adjacent tissues. The lymph nodes were axillary draining lymph nodes from breast cancer patients. As to this clonotype: Its antigen is undetermined.

TCRdb processed the multiplex PCR reads anew with MiXCR; each CDR3 protein has one entry. This sample has about 200,000 distinct CDR3 sequences, with about 32% found just once. Study-level findings and limits: Luminal-like breast cancer showed significantly higher tumor–nontumor repertoire similarity than basal-like. Tumor TCR diversity was below lymph nodes but above nontumor tissue.

The sequence was obtained from a female donor with breast cancer. Some clones in this sample may be carry-over from other donors' samples. Input material: axillary lymph node tissue.

The CDR3 DNA follows: TGTGCCAGCAGTCCCCCGACAGGGTCGAACACCGGGGAGCTGTTTTTT. Its translation is CASSPPTGSNTGELFF. The chain has TRBV6-5 and TRBJ2-2, with 7 bases fitting TRBD1. The CDR3 is made up of 16 amino acids. The V segment lost 5 bases and the J segment 0 bases; nucleotides outside the gene matches: 6. CDR1 and CDR2 from the germline V gene are MNHEY and SVGAGI.